This is a list of T cell receptor beta chains from one sample in a study of T cell responses to AZD1222 COVID-19 vaccine. The method was immunoSEQ multiplex PCR; TCRdb's version includes in-frame clones alone and lacks a portion of them. The data hold over 45,000 clones, with approximately 89% observed a single time. The material sequenced was peripheral blood, taken 28 days after the second AZD1222 dose. The source is an adult who received the AZD1222 COVID-19 vaccine. Both conserved end residues are part of each CDR3. The D gene is left open where the match is weak. A clone size is listed for some rows: how often the clone was seen (once, few, many), or a class if it is expanded.

d_gene,v_gene,j_gene,abundance,CDR3aa,CDR3nt
-,TRBV6-5,TRBJ2-7,-,CASMGGGGNDYEQYF,TGTGCCAGCATGGGGGGCGGCGGGAATGACTACGAGCAGTACTTC
-,TRBV5-1,TRBJ1-5,-,CASSLAGDSNQPQHF,TGCGCCAGCAGCTTGGCAGGGGATAGCAATCAGCCCCAGCATTTT
TRBD2,TRBV12-5,TRBJ2-1,-,CASGSSGWGGEQFF,TGTGCTAGTGGTTCCTCCGGCTGGGGGGGTGAGCAGTTCTTC
-,TRBV6-2/TRBV6-3,TRBJ1-2,-,CASSFRTDYGYTF,TGTGCCAGCAGTTTCCGGACAGACTATGGCTACACCTTC
-,TRBV19,TRBJ2-7,once,CASSAPTGFYEQYF,TGTGCCAGTAGTGCCCCAACAGGATTCTACGAGCAGTACTTC
TRBD1,TRBV19,TRBJ2-5,-,CDRDRQETQYF,TGTGATCGGGACAGACAAGAGACCCAGTACTTC
TRBD2,TRBV25-1,TRBJ2-1,once,CASSELSGEYNEQFF,TGTGCCAGCAGTGAACTAAGCGGGGAGTACAATGAGCAGTTCTTC
-,TRBV6-2/TRBV6-3,TRBJ1-2,-,CASSYYGDYGYTF,TGTGCCAGCAGTTACTATGGGGACTATGGCTACACCTTC
TRBD1,TRBV19,TRBJ2-1,-,CASSINRGSYNEQFF,TGTGCCAGTAGTATAAACAGGGGCTCCTACAATGAGCAGTTCTTC
TRBD1,TRBV27,TRBJ2-3,-,CASSLDRETDTQYF,TGTGCCAGCAGTTTGGACAGGGAGACAGATACGCAGTATTTT
TRBD2,TRBV9,TRBJ2-5,-,CASSVGGGRVQETQYF,TGTGCCAGCAGCGTAGGGGGCGGGAGGGTCCAAGAGACCCAGTACTTC
-,TRBV29-1,TRBJ1-5,-,CSVIPLQPQHF,TGCAGCGTGATTCCATTGCAGCCCCAGCATTTT
-,TRBV24-1,TRBJ2-1,-,CATSESGNEQFF,TGTGCCACCAGTGAGAGCGGCAATGAGCAGTTCTTC
TRBD1,TRBV19,TRBJ1-1,-,CASSPYSFSTGGIYTEAFF,TGTGCCAGTAGTCCATATTCCTTCTCGACAGGGGGTATCTACACTGAAGCTTTCTTT
-,TRBV7-3,TRBJ2-3,-,CASSGGGGTDTQYF,TGTGCCAGCAGCGGAGGGGGGGGCACAGATACGCAGTATTTT
-,TRBV5-1,TRBJ2-7,-,CASSSGTTSSYEQYF,TGCGCCAGCAGCTCCGGGACCACAAGCTCCTACGAGCAGTACTTC
-,TRBV18,TRBJ1-5,-,CASSPGTPYSNQPQHF,TGTGCCAGCTCACCTGGGACACCTTATAGCAATCAGCCCCAGCATTTT
-,TRBV5-1,TRBJ1-5,-,CASSSGENQPQHF,TGCGCCAGCTCCTCCGGGGAAAATCAGCCCCAGCATTTT
TRBD1,TRBV5-4,TRBJ1-1,-,CASSLSGQGYTEAFF,TGTGCCAGCAGCTTGTCAGGACAGGGGTACACTGAAGCTTTCTTT
-,TRBV6-5,TRBJ1-1,once,CASSTNRAFF,TGTGCCAGCAGTACAAATAGGGCTTTCTTT
TRBD1,TRBV28,TRBJ2-7,-,CASSPTGTSSYEQYF,TGTGCCAGCAGTCCGACAGGGACGAGCTCCTACGAGCAGTACTTC
-,TRBV6-1,TRBJ1-4,-,CASSDAGEKLFF,TGTGCCAGCAGTGACGCGGGTGAAAAACTGTTTTTT
-,TRBV21-1,TRBJ1-6,-,CARGESYNSPLHF,TGTGCCAGGGGGGAAAGTTATAATTCACCCCTCCACTTT
-,TRBV20-1,TRBJ2-7,once,CSASLPGYEQYF,TGCAGTGCTAGTTTACCAGGCTACGAGCAGTACTTC
-,TRBV7-2,TRBJ2-7,-,CASSLPSVYEQYF,TGTGCCAGCAGCTTACCCTCGGTGTACGAGCAGTACTTC
-,TRBV10-3,TRBJ1-6,-,CATNRESSYNSPLHF,TGTGCCACTAACAGGGAGAGCTCCTATAATTCACCCCTCCACTTT
-,TRBV10-1,TRBJ2-3,-,CASSALGSGSTDTQYF,TGCGCCAGCAGTGCCCTCGGGAGCGGGAGCACAGATACGCAGTATTTT
TRBD1,TRBV5-1,TRBJ1-2,-,CASSGDRGHSYGYTF,TGCGCCAGCAGCGGTGACAGGGGGCATAGCTATGGCTACACCTTC
-,TRBV6-5,TRBJ2-1,-,CASSYPRKLAGEQFF,TGTGCCAGCAGTTACCCTCGGAAACTCGCGGGTGAGCAGTTCTTC
-,TRBV19,TRBJ2-1,-,CASRGASKTNEQFF,TGTGCCAGCCGGGGGGCGAGCAAGACCAATGAGCAGTTCTTC
TRBD1,TRBV6-5,TRBJ2-5,-,CASSYSQGVETQYF,TGTGCCAGCAGTTACTCACAGGGGGTGGAGACCCAGTACTTC
TRBD2,TRBV5-1,TRBJ2-3,once,CASSDPWRGGENTQYF,TGCGCCAGCAGCGACCCATGGCGGGGGGGCGAGAATACGCAGTATTTT
-,TRBV21-1,TRBJ1-5,-,CASRTGTLFNQPQHF,TGTGCCAGCAGGACCGGGACACTCTTCAATCAGCCCCAGCATTTT
TRBD1,TRBV6-1,TRBJ2-1,once,CASSEGGRGEQFF,TGTGCCAGCAGTGAAGGCGGCAGGGGGGAGCAGTTCTTC
TRBD2,TRBV20-1,TRBJ2-7,-,CSASPGLAGSYEQYF,TGCAGTGCTAGTCCGGGACTAGCGGGTTCCTACGAGCAGTACTTC
-,TRBV3-1/TRBV3-2,TRBJ2-7,-,CASSQDFSRGRGEQYF,TGTGCCAGCAGTCAAGACTTTAGTAGGGGCCGGGGCGAGCAGTACTTC
-,TRBV3-1/TRBV3-2,TRBJ2-7,-,CASSQVSGVEQYF,TGTGCCAGCAGCCAAGTATCAGGGGTTGAGCAGTACTTC
-,TRBV19,TRBJ2-7,-,CASSSPPGQWKQYF,TGTGCCAGTAGTTCCCCCCCGGGACAATGGAAGCAGTACTTC
-,TRBV7-8,TRBJ2-7,-,CASSLGGVEQYF,TGTGCCAGCAGCTTAGGTGGGGTCGAGCAGTACTTC
-,TRBV12-5,TRBJ2-7,-,CASGLEVRVREPYEQYF,TGTGCTAGTGGTTTGGAGGTTCGCGTCAGGGAACCCTACGAGCAGTACTTC
-,TRBV5-8,TRBJ1-5,-,CASSLAQTSVTNQPQHF,TGTGCCAGCAGCTTGGCCCAGACCTCGGTAACCAATCAGCCCCAGCATTTT
TRBD1,TRBV7-9,TRBJ1-2,-,CASSLGQGAYGYTF,TGTGCCAGCAGCCTGGGACAGGGAGCCTATGGCTACACCTTC